This T cell receptor (beta chain) was sequenced in a study of lymphopenia after photon versus proton radiotherapy. This CDR3 spans 14 amino acids. Germline V gene data show CDR1 as LNHDA and CDR2 as SQIVND (reference sequence). The germline V and J ends were trimmed by 10 bases and 0 bases, with 15 bases remaining between them. Sequencing was performed with immunoSEQ multiplex PCR; in TCRdb, only in-frame clones are kept and a portion is missing. Among about 50,000 clones listed, 92% were seen once. The material sequenced was peripheral blood, taken from a patient treated with photon-based radiotherapy. This receptor was obtained from a woman in her thirties or forties with cholangiocarcinoma. This chain uses TRBV19 with TRBJ2-5; D not certain. For the CDR3, the DNA is TGTGCCACCCGAGGCGGAGACTACCAAGAGACCCAGTACTTC. It encodes CATRGGDYQETQYF. The variable domain in full, with the rest retrieved from reference TRBV19 and TRBJ2-5, is DGGITQSPKYLFRKEGQNVTLSCEQNLNHDAMYWYRQDPGQGLRLIYYSQIVNDFQKGDIAEGYSVSREKKESFPLTVTSAQKNPTAFYLCATRGGDYQETQYFGPGTRLLVL.